These T cell receptor beta chains were read from a single sample in a study of CD8+ T cells in alopecia areata. Only in-frame clones appear in the TCRdb table, and some are missing; sequencing was by immunoSEQ multiplex PCR. The data show under 150,000 clones, around 50% seen once. The specimen sequenced was NKG2D-low CD8+ T cells sorted from blood. The receptor source for this set is a human donor with alopecia areata. Each CDR3 is given with its conserved first and last residue. Fields, in order: V gene, J gene, CDR3 protein.

V: TRBV29-1; J: TRBJ2-4; CDR3: CSVAGGRGNIQYF
V: TRBV10-2; J: TRBJ1-6; CDR3: CASMEGYNSPLHF
V: TRBV29-1; J: TRBJ2-7; CDR3: CSVEIRAYEQYF
V: TRBV29-1; J: TRBJ2-7; CDR3: CSVEGEGEQYF
V: TRBV29-1; J: TRBJ2-2; CDR3: CSVDEGEVGELFF
V: TRBV29-1; J: TRBJ2-7; CDR3: CSVVGGFYEQYF
V: TRBV30; J: TRBJ2-2; CDR3: CAWRTAGELFF
V: TRBV5-1; J: TRBJ1-2; CDR3: CASSLVEENYGYTF
V: TRBV15; J: TRBJ2-5; CDR3: CATSRGDSQETQYF
V: TRBV29-1; J: TRBJ2-1; CDR3: CSVVPRTTYSYNEQFF
V: TRBV27; J: TRBJ2-6; CDR3: CASSLAGANVLTF
V: TRBV14; J: TRBJ1-5; CDR3: CASAGLEQPQHF
V: TRBV29-1; J: TRBJ1-2; CDR3: CSVVDPLPNYGYTF
V: TRBV30; J: TRBJ2-7; CDR3: CAWTGTEDSSGQYF
V: TRBV29-1; J: TRBJ1-1; CDR3: CSVEGTGASTEAFF
V: TRBV27; J: TRBJ1-6; CDR3: CASSFRGDSPLHF
V: TRBV29-1; J: TRBJ2-5; CDR3: CSGDGGGETQYF
V: TRBV30; J: TRBJ1-1; CDR3: CAWSPQGDSVRTEAFF
V: TRBV28; J: TRBJ1-1; CDR3: CASSGPTNTEAFF
V: TRBV4-1; J: TRBJ2-7; CDR3: CASSQEVVAPSYEQYF
V: TRBV29-1; J: TRBJ1-2; CDR3: CSVTQDNYGYTF
V: TRBV30; J: TRBJ2-7; CDR3: CAWSRGDTYEQYF
V: TRBV29-1; J: TRBJ2-1; CDR3: CSVDRGDEQFF
V: TRBV29-1; J: TRBJ2-3; CDR3: CSVVSRGGDTQYF
V: TRBV11-2; J: TRBJ2-1; CDR3: CASSSGADPSYNEQFF
V: TRBV4-1; J: TRBJ1-5; CDR3: CASSPDGYQPQHF
V: TRBV13; J: TRBJ2-3; CDR3: CASSSTGGTDTQYF
V: TRBV28; J: TRBJ2-1; CDR3: CASSSSGTANEQFF
V: TRBV29-1; J: TRBJ2-7; CDR3: CSVDEGPPYEQYF
V: TRBV30; J: TRBJ2-5; CDR3: CAWSTGGGLETQYF
V: TRBV27; J: TRBJ1-1; CDR3: CAVHRDNLNTEAFF
V: TRBV2; J: TRBJ2-7; CDR3: CASTGLGTRSYEQYF